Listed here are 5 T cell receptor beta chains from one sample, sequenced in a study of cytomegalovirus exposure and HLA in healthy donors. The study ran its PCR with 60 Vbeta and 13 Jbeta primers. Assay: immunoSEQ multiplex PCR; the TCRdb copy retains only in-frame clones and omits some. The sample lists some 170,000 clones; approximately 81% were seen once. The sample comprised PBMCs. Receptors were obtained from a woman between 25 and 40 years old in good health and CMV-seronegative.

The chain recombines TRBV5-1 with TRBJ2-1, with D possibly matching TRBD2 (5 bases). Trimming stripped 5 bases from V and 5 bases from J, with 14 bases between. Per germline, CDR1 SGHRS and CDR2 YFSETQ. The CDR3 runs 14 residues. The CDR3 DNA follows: TGCGCCAGCAGTCCGAGGGTAGGAGACAATGAGCAGTTCTTC. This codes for CASSPRVGDNEQFF.

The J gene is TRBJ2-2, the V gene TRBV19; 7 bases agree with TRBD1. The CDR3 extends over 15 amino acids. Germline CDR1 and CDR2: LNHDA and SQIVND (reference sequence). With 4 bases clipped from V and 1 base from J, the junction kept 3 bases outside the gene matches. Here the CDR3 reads CASSTGQMNTGELFF. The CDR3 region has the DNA TGTGCCAGTAGTACGGGACAGATGAACACCGGGGAGCTGTTTTTT. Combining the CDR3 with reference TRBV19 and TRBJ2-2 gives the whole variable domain DGGITQSPKYLFRKEGQNVTLSCEQNLNHDAMYWYRQDPGQGLRLIYYSQIVNDFQKGDIAEGYSVSREKKESFPLTVTSAQKNPTAFYLCASSTGQMNTGELFFGEGSRLTVL.

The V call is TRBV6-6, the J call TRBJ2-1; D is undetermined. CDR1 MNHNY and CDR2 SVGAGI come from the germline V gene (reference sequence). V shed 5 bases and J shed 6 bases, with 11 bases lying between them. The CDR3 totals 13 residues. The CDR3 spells CASSPQEVNEQFF. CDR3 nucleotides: TGTGCCAGCAGTCCACAAGAAGTCAATGAGCAGTTCTTC.

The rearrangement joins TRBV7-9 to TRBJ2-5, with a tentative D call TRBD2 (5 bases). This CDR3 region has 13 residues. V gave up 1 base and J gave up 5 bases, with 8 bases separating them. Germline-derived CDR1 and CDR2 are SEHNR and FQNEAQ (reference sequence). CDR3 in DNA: TGTGCCAGCAGCTTAGTAGAGGGTGAGACCCAGTACTTC. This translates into CASSLVEGETQYF.

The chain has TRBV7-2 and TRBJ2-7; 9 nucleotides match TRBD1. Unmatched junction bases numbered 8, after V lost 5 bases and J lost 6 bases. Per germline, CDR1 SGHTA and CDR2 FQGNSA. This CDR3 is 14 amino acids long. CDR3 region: CASSVDRGVSEQYF. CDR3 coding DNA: TGTGCCAGCAGCGTCGACAGGGGGGTCTCCGAGCAGTACTTC. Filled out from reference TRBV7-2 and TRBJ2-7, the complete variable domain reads GAGVSQSPSNKVTEKGKDVELRCDPISGHTALYWYRQSLGQGLEFLIYFQGNSAPDKSGLPSDRFSAERTGGSVSTLTIQRTQQEDSAVYLCASSVDRGVSEQYFGPGTRLTVT.